These 26 T cell receptor beta chains were sequenced from one sample in a study of CD8 T cells in ankylosing spondylitis. TCRdb reprocessed the 5' RACE reads with MiXCR, giving one entry per CDR3 protein. The sample holds some 150,000 distinct CDR3 sequences, approximately 10% seen once. The specimen sequenced was blood, either unsorted or a sorted T cell fraction (not recorded which). The receptors originated from a female donor with ankylosing spondylitis or in good health (not recorded which).

With respect to this clonotype: A read error is possible here, since a much larger clone lies one base away. The rearrangement links TRBV5-1 to TRBJ2-2; tentatively, D is TRBD1 (6 bases). Germline CDR1 is SGHRS and CDR2 is YFSETQ. The CDR3 is 15 residues long. The CDR3 nucleotides read TGCGTCAGCAGCTTCCAACAGGGTGCGATCGGGGAGCTGTTTTTT. The encoded protein is CVSSFQQGAIGELFF.

The V and J genes are TRBV28 and TRBJ1-4; D gene uncertain. The CDR3 extends over 13 amino acids. V was cut by 8 bases and J by 8 bases, with 15 bases left in between. The germline gives CDR1 MDHEN, CDR2 SYDVKM. The CDR3: CASCPWGGEKLFF. CDR3 DNA: TGTGCCAGCTGCCCCTGGGGAGGGGAAAAACTGTTTTTT.

This clonotype has at least ten counts. The chain couples TRBV5-1 to TRBJ2-1, with TRBD2 identical over 11 bases. V shed 0 bases and J 3 bases; nucleotides not matched to a gene: 5. Per germline, CDR1 SGHRS and CDR2 YFSETQ. This CDR3 is built from 17 residues. The CDR3 nucleotides read TGCGCCAGCAGCTTGGAGGTAGCGGGGGGGATCTACAATGAGCAGTTCTTC. Protein: CASSLEVAGGIYNEQFF.

The chain has TRBV2 and TRBJ2-1; the D gene is possibly TRBD1 (8 bases). The germline V gene has CDR1 SNHLY and CDR2 FYNNEI. V was pared by 2 bases and J by 6 bases, with 14 bases between. This CDR3 contains 15 residues. The CDR3 is CASSERTGRVNEQFF. For the CDR3, the DNA is TGTGCCAGCAGTGAAAGGACAGGGAGGGTCAATGAGCAGTTCTTC.

This clonotype was detected many times. This chain links TRBV7-2 with TRBJ2-7; TRBD2 agrees at 11 bases. Germline CDR1 and CDR2: SGHTA and FQGNSA. The CDR3 spans 14 residues. V shed 1 base, J shed 6 bases, and the junction held 2 bases outside the gene matches. The CDR3 DNA is TGTGCCAGCAGCTTAGTTACTAGCGGGAGCGAGCAGTACTTC. It specifies CASSLVTSGSEQYF.

This clonotype was seen many times. The chain links TRBV7-2 to TRBJ2-7; D possibly corresponds to TRBD2 (6 bases). Germline lookup yields CDR1 SGHTA and CDR2 FQGNSA. The CDR3 covers 15 residues. V lost 4 bases and J lost 4, with 17 bases in between. CDR3 nucleotide sequence: TGTGCCAGCAGCTCCGCCGGGAGAGCGGCGTACGAGCAGTACTTC. Translating it yields CASSSAGRAAYEQYF. Filled out from reference TRBV7-2 and TRBJ2-7, the complete variable domain reads GAGVSQSPSNKVTEKGKDVELRCDPISGHTALYWYRQSLGQGLEFLIYFQGNSAPDKSGLPSDRFSAERTGGSVSTLTIQRTQQEDSAVYLCASSSAGRAAYEQYFGPGTRLTVT.

This clonotype was seen ten or more times. V usage is TRBV5-1 and J usage is TRBJ2-1; 9 nucleotides align to TRBD1. The CDR3 consists of 15 residues. The ends lost 5 bases at V and 7 bases at J; junction bases unmatched: 10. Germline CDR1 and CDR2: SGHRS and YFSETQ. CDR3 loop: CASSLGTGIWNEQFF. For the CDR3, the DNA is TGCGCCAGCAGTCTCGGGACAGGGATTTGGAATGAGCAGTTCTTC.

This clonotype has at least ten counts. The chain couples TRBV5-1 to TRBJ2-1; TRBD1 is a possible D gene (5 bases). The ends were cut back, 0 bases at V and 0 bases at J, with 7 bases in the middle. Germline V gene data show CDR1 as SGHRS and CDR2 as YFSETQ. There are 15 residues in the CDR3. CDR3 region: CASSLGGLSYNEQFF. The CDR3, as DNA: TGCGCCAGCAGCTTGGGGGGCCTCTCCTACAATGAGCAGTTCTTC.

This clonotype was detected many times. This chain uses TRBV25-1 with TRBJ2-7; tentatively, D is TRBD1 (6 bases). The CDR3 is made up of 14 amino acids. Germline CDR1 is MGHDK and CDR2 is SYGVNS. Deletions cut 1 base from V and 4 bases from J, with 11 bases between. The CDR3 spells CASSESGTTYEQYF. CDR3 coding DNA: TGTGCCAGCAGTGAATCCGGGACAACTTACGAGCAGTACTTC.

The table lists this clonotype with many counts. This rearrangement joins TRBV14 to TRBJ1-3, with D unclear. The CDR3 covers 17 residues. From germline, CDR1 is SGHDN and CDR2 FVKESK. The V end lost 4 bases, the J end lost 0 bases, and 16 bases lay between the germline ends. CDR3 residues: CASSPRAVISSGNTIYF. CDR3 nucleotides: TGTGCCAGCAGCCCCCGAGCTGTAATTAGCTCTGGAAACACCATATATTTT.

This clonotype showed up many times. Written as DNA, the CDR3 is TGTGCCAGCAGCTTATGGACAGGGACAGCTGGCTACACCTTC. It translates to CASSLWTGTAGYTF. The chain couples TRBV5-6 to TRBJ1-2; 8 bases line up with TRBD1. J was trimmed by 7 bases and V by 2 bases; bases with no gene match: 7. This CDR3 is built from 14 residues. The germline gives CDR1 SGHDT, CDR2 YYEEEE.

This clonotype was counted at least ten times. The genes are TRBV3-1 and TRBJ1-5; D ambiguous. The CDR3 contains 14 residues. V lost 6 bases and J 0 bases, leaving 9 bases between the germline ends. Germline V gene sequence: CDR1 LGHDT, CDR2 YNNKEL (reference sequence). CDR3 protein: CASSQKVSNQPQHF. DNA of the CDR3: TGTGCCAGCAGTCAAAAGGTTAGCAATCAGCCCCAGCATTTT.

The chain links TRBV20-1 to TRBJ2-7; the match to TRBD2 covers 10 bases. The J segment lost 0 bases and the V segment lost 5 bases, leaving 7 bases of the junction unmatched. Germline CDR1 and CDR2: DFQATT and SNEGSKA (reference sequence). The CDR3 consists of 15 residues. For the CDR3, the DNA is TGCAGTGCTTCCCCCTGGACTAGCGGCTCCTACGAGCAGTACTTC. Translating gives CSASPWTSGSYEQYF.

This clonotype was seen many times. The CDR3: CASSLGDHSYEQYF. The DNA of the CDR3 is TGCGCCAGCAGCTTGGGGGACCATTCCTACGAGCAGTACTTC. The V gene is TRBV5-1, the J gene TRBJ2-7, with D perhaps matching TRBD1 or TRBD2 (5 bases each). The CDR3 extends over 14 amino acids. With 0 bases removed from V and 1 base from J, the gap between germline ends came to 8 bases. Germline CDR1 and CDR2: SGHRS and YFSETQ.

This clonotype occurred many times. This chain links TRBV6-1 with TRBJ1-3; no reliable D call. Germline CDR1 reads MNHNS; CDR2 reads SASEGT. V was shortened by 7 bases and J by 0 bases, with 16 bases between the two germline ends. The CDR3 sequence is 16 residues long. CDR3 bases: TGTGCCAGCATCCCGGGTTGGGCAGACTCTGGAAACACCATATATTTT. Amino acid sequence: CASIPGWADSGNTIYF.

This clonotype has at least ten counts. This chain uses TRBV20-1 with TRBJ2-2; D is unresolved. The germline CDR1 and CDR2 sequences are DFQATT and SNEGSKA (reference sequence). V was cut by 0 bases and J by 4 bases, with 3 bases left in between. The CDR3 sequence is 12 residues long. CDR3 region: CSARDPTGELFF. In nucleotides, the CDR3 is TGCAGTGCTAGAGATCCCACCGGGGAGCTGTTTTTT.

This clonotype was seen only a few times. At one boundary the junction diverges from the germline segment, which might be a read error. The V gene is TRBV30, the J gene TRBJ2-3; D is ambiguous. The CDR3 loop spans 11 amino acids. CDR1 is GTSNPN, CDR2 SVGIG, per germline (reference sequence). In nucleotides, the CDR3 is TGTGCCTGGGGTCCAAAAGATACACAGTATTTT. This gives the protein CAWGPKDTQYF.

This clonotype has ten or more counts. The chain couples TRBV10-1 to TRBJ2-2, with TRBD2 matching over 11 bases. The CDR3 contains 17 residues. In germline, CDR1 is WNHNN, CDR2 SYGVQD (reference sequence). Losses at the gene ends were 6 bases for V and 0 bases for J; bases not matched to a gene: 6. CDR3 loop: CASRPGTSGANTGELFF. Here the CDR3 DNA reads TGCGCCAGCAGGCCCGGGACTAGCGGAGCGAACACCGGGGAGCTGTTTTTT.

This clonotype showed up many times. The V gene is TRBV24-1, the J gene TRBJ1-2, with a tentative D call TRBD1 (5 bases). Germline V gene sequence: CDR1 KGHDR, CDR2 SFDVKD. Trimming stripped 7 bases from V and 3 bases from J, with 14 bases between. The CDR3 spans 14 residues. Here the CDR3 reads CATSPRDADYGYTF. The CDR3 DNA reads as TGTGCCACCAGCCCAAGGGACGCCGACTATGGCTACACCTTC.

This clonotype appeared a few times. This sequence joins TRBV24-1 and TRBJ2-1, with 8 bases aligning to TRBD2. The CDR3 spans 16 residues. J lost 1 base, V lost 5 bases, and 6 bases had no gene match. Germline V lookup: CDR1 KGHDR, CDR2 SFDVKD. The CDR3 spells CATSGLLAESYNEQFF. CDR3 DNA sequence: TGTGCCACCAGTGGCTTACTAGCGGAGTCCTACAATGAGCAGTTCTTC.

This clonotype was seen ten or more times. The gene calls are TRBV20-1 and TRBJ2-2; 10 nucleotides line up with TRBD2. The ends lost 2 bases at V and 6 bases at J; junction bases unmatched: 3. CDR1 and CDR2 from the germline V gene are DFQATT and SNEGSKA (reference sequence). The CDR3 totals 14 residues. The CDR3 DNA follows: TGCAGTGCTAGACCTAGCGGGAGCCCCGGGGAGCTGTTTTTT. Translated: CSARPSGSPGELFF.

This clonotype was seen many times. This chain joins TRBV11-3 and TRBJ1-2, with D uncertain. Germline CDR1 and CDR2: SGHNT and YENEEA. CDR3 length equals 16 residues. The V end was cut by 0 bases, the J end by 1 base, with 12 bases between. The DNA of the CDR3 is TGTGCCAGCAGCTTAGAAGGGAGAGGGAGTAACTATGGCTACACCTTC. It yields the protein CASSLEGRGSNYGYTF.

By sample share, this clonotype is medium-sized. The V call is TRBV7-8, the J call TRBJ2-2; D may match TRBD1 or TRBD2 (5 bases each). Germline lookup yields CDR1 SGHVS and CDR2 FQNEAQ. Trimming left V 7 bases short and J 4 bases short, with 13 bases between. The CDR3 sequence is 14 residues long. CDR3 nucleotides: TGTGCCAGCACCCCAGGGAGTTCCACCGGGGAGCTGTTTTTT. Protein sequence: CASTPGSSTGELFF.

This clonotype was observed many times. The chain employs TRBV7-9 and TRBJ1-2; the D gene is possibly TRBD1 (5 bases). The CDR3 has 16 residues. V dropped 7 bases and J dropped 6 bases, with 24 bases sitting between them. The germline V gene encodes CDR1 SEHNR and CDR2 FQNEAQ (reference sequence). CDR3 sequence: CASNLGQGLTADGYTF. The CDR3 nucleotides are TGTGCCAGCAACCTCGGCCAGGGCCTCACGGCGGATGGCTACACCTTC. The entire variable domain, with the rest obtained from reference TRBV7-9 and TRBJ1-2, is as follows: DTGVSQNPRHKITKRGQNVTFRCDPISEHNRLYWYRQTLGQGPEFLTYFQNEAQLEKSRLLSDRFSAERPKGSFSTLEIQRTEQGDSAMYLCASNLGQGLTADGYTFGSGTRLTVV.

This clonotype showed up many times. V and J are TRBV5-1 and TRBJ1-4; no clear D. CDR1 is SGHRS and CDR2 is YFSETQ in the germline V gene. The V gene lost 4 bases and the J gene lost 8 bases, with 15 bases spanning the gap. This CDR3 spans 14 amino acids. The CDR3 protein is CASSKIGVGEKLFF. CDR3 coding DNA: TGCGCCAGCAGCAAGATTGGGGTTGGGGAAAAACTGTTTTTT.

This clonotype was seen more than once but under ten times. The chain couples TRBV23-1 to TRBJ2-5; 10 bases are a match to TRBD2. TRBV23-1 is an open reading frame whose function is uncertain. This CDR3 is built from 18 residues. Trimming cost V 0 bases and J 7 bases; bases outside gene matches: 14. CDR3 DNA sequence: TGCGCCAGCAGTCAATCCTCCCCACAGCGGGAGGGCCGCGGGACCCAGTACTTC. It specifies CASSQSSPQREGRGTQYF.